Reported below is one TCR beta chain. This clonotype was counted a single time. Its antigen is still unknown. Qualities for individual bases were not recorded, and no much larger clone is one base off. A lone read gives weak evidence. The germline V gene (reference sequence) supplies CDR1 MNHEY and CDR2 SMNVEV. Spanning cysteine to phenylalanine, the CDR3 consists of 14 amino acids. CDR3 DNA only is kept here, 42 bases in frame from base 1. Trimming leaves V shorter by 5 bases and J shorter by 5 bases, with the junction holding 5 bases beyond the gene matches. The data were taken from a study of healthy donors' naive CD4 and CD8 T cells (dated by TCRdb to 2015 to 2017). Notes on the research overall: Donors were selected to cover three age groups (20-25, 40-50 and 60-70 years, 6 or 7 each), with a mean age of roughly 47, and half of the donors were female. The donors were HLA-typed by sequencing at HLA-A, -B, -C, -DRB1, -DQB1 and -DPB1, using the SBTexcellerator protocol, an ABI3130xl analyzer and SBTengine software. For TCR alpha, a new primer set was designed to cover all functional IMGT alpha gene variants, and all other steps followed the beta-chain workflow. Rearranged TCR alpha and beta chains from naive CD4+ and CD8+ T cells were sequenced in the study to test how TCR variation relates to lineage commitment. Peripheral blood mononuclear cells were obtained from 18 unrelated, healthy individuals. The investigation overall reported the following: In both chains, CD4+ lineage was associated with a positively charged CDR3 and CD8+ lineage with a negatively charged CDR3. Because alpha and beta chains were sequenced in bulk and could not be paired, combined chain effects were not evaluated. Taken together, V genes, J genes and CDR3 charge appeared to account for 10% to 15% of the variance in CD4/CD8 propensity, mostly acting in an additive way. Reportedly, most V and J gene segments showed bias between naive CD4+ and CD8+ cells, and this bias held consistently across donors regardless of HLA genotype. Possible repertoire bias arising from homeostatic proliferation of naive T cells was not directly addressed.

Sequencing was carried out with a 454 GS FLX Titanium. A previously published linear amplification protocol was used to construct TCR libraries from around 500 ng of total RNA. Sequencing was performed on the Roche/454 Genome Sequencer with Titanium chemistry. The authors processed their data as follows. A total of 75,000 to 100,000 rearranged TCR alpha transcripts were sequenced from four or five of the healthy donors. Duplicate transcripts were removed, and each unique TCR clonotype was defined by its CDR3 junction following IMGT nomenclature. In R 2.13.0, logistic regression modeled CD4 versus CD8 status on V and J genes, adjusting for donor effects, with Bonferroni correction for multiple testing. In-frame beta chains were kept once TCRdb had trimmed the public reads at Q25 with fastp and called clones with MiXCR. Rows are combined by CDR3 protein, so each entry shows the most common genes and DNA. For this entry, the V and J calls and clone size follow TCRdb and not the study's own pipeline. For this sample there are about 180,000 distinct CDR3 sequences; about 76% appear just once. The ten largest clones take up about 2.1% of the sample.

Cells with a CD4+CD8-CD45RO-CD45RA+ profile were isolated by FACS and defined as naive CD4+ T cells, and those with a CD8+CD4-CD45RA+CD27bright profile were defined as naive CD8+ T cells. Sorting used antibodies against CD4 (RPA-T4), CD8 (SK1), CD27 (O323), CD45RA (HI100) and CD45RO (UCHL1). The chain employs TRBV27 and TRBJ2-5, with 10 middle bases fitting TRBD2. Input material: naive CD4+ and CD8+ T cells sorted from blood, pooled from several donors. Taken with the paper, the label for cell subset or site translates to: FACS-sorted naive CD4+ (CD45RO-CD45RA+) and naive CD8+ (CD45RA+CD27bright) T cells. This TCR was recovered from a pool of human donors in good health; the sample pools cells from several healthy donors. The DNA sequence is given as TGTGCCAGCAGTGTACTAGCGGGAAAGGAGACCCAGTACTTC. It is translated as CASSVLAGKETQYF.